This T cell receptor beta chain was documented in a study of cytomegalovirus exposure and HLA in healthy donors. The germline V gene has CDR1 SGHDT and CDR2 YYEEEE. CDR3 length: 17 amino acids. Trimming removed 3 bases from V and 2 bases from J; junction bases left unmatched: 8. In its sample, this clone was seen once. Primers included in the PCR were 60 Vbeta and 13 Jbeta primers. Generated by immunoSEQ multiplex PCR, the TCRdb table keeps only in-frame clones and is missing some. The profile shows 150,000 to 200,000 clones, around 83% of them singletons. The V and J genes are TRBV5-6 and TRBJ1-4; 9 bases fit TRBD1. What was sequenced was PBMCs. The source of this sequence is a young man in good health and CMV-seropositive. The CDR3 region has the DNA TGTGCCAGCAGCTCTGGGGACAGGGCGGCGACTAATGAAAAACTGTTTTTT. This encodes CASSSGDRAATNEKLFF. The complete variable domain, with remaining parts taken from reference TRBV5-6 and TRBJ1-4, reads DAGVTQSPTHLIKTRGQQVTLRCSPKSGHDTVSWYQQALGQGPQFIFQYYEEEERQRGNFPDRFSGHQFPNYSSELNVNALLLGDSALYLCASSSGDRAATNEKLFFGSGTQLSVL.